One sample yielded the 13 T cell receptor beta chains listed below, sequenced in a study of T cells in localized non-small cell lung cancer. Sequencing used immunoSEQ multiplex PCR; TCRdb keeps in-frame clones, though not all of them. Of about 830 clones in the sample, approximately 24% were seen once. Sequencing used lung tumor tissue, obtained before any cancer treatment. These receptors came from an older female donor with stage I lung adenocarcinoma.

This clone has a handful of counts. The chain has TRBV4-1 and TRBJ2-6; 8 positions agree with TRBD2. There are 18 residues in the CDR3. In germline, CDR1 is MGHRA, CDR2 YSYEKL. After removal of 1 base from V and 2 bases from J, the junction contained 7 bases not matched to a gene. The CDR3 nucleotides read TGCGCCAGCAGCCAAGCCGAATCGGGGGGGGCTGGGGCCAACGTCCTGACTTTC. Its translation is CASSQAESGGAGANVLTF.

The chain is built from TRBV6-8 and TRBJ2-3; 8 positions match TRBD2. The CDR3 runs 15 residues. Per germline, CDR1 MNHGY and CDR2 SAAAGT. V was clipped by 6 bases and J by 8 bases; unmatched bases: 13. As DNA, the CDR3 is TGTGCCAGCAGCGGGGGGGCGGCGCGGCGGGGTACGCAGTATTTT. Translating gives CASSGGAARRGTQYF.

CDR3 protein: CASTTSQGASGETQYF. Written as DNA, the CDR3 is TGTGCCAGTACAACGTCCCAGGGGGCGAGTGGAGAGACCCAGTACTTC. The gene calls are TRBV19 and TRBJ2-5; 8 positions agree with TRBD1. The CDR3 contains 16 residues. Trimming took 7 bases from V and 4 from J; bases not matched to a gene: 14. Germline V lookup: CDR1 LNHDA, CDR2 SQIVND (reference sequence).

CDR3: CASSESGMGRDTQYF. The CDR3 DNA reads TGTGCCAGCAGTGAAAGCGGGATGGGGCGTGATACGCAGTATTTT. V is TRBV25-1 and J is TRBJ2-3; 7 nucleotides line up with TRBD2. Germline CDR1 reads MGHDK; CDR2 reads SYGVNS. There are 15 residues in the CDR3. Losses at the gene ends were 2 bases for V and 6 bases for J; bases not matched to a gene: 8.

The chain couples TRBV19 to TRBJ2-3, with 11 bases identical to TRBD2. There are 13 residues in the CDR3. The germline gives CDR1 LNHDA, CDR2 SQIVND (reference sequence). V lost 8 bases and J lost 8; bases outside the gene matches: 6. This CDR3 reads CASGTSGSSTQYF. The CDR3 region has the DNA TGTGCCAGTGGCACTAGCGGGAGTAGTACGCAGTATTTT.

This clone came up a few times. The J gene is TRBJ2-7, the V gene TRBV6-8; possibly TRBD2 for D (5 bases). The CDR3 runs 13 residues. Germline CDR1 and CDR2: MNHGY and SAAAGT. V lost 5 bases, J lost 3 bases, and 11 bases lay in between. CDR3 DNA: TGTGCCAGCAGTCGGGGAACCTTCTACGAGCAGTACGTC. Amino acid sequence: CASSRGTFYEQYV.

By its share, this clone is large (0.1 to 1%). The genes are TRBV4-1 and TRBJ2-1, with 7 bases lining up with TRBD2. V lost 5 bases and J lost 7; bases outside the gene matches: 11. The CDR3 covers 15 residues. Looked up from germline, CDR1 is MGHRA and CDR2 is YSYEKL. The CDR3 DNA reads TGCGCCAGCAGCTCTGAACCAGGGACTACGAATGAGCAGTTCTTC. The encoded protein is CASSSEPGTTNEQFF.

The chain recombines TRBV5-1 with TRBJ2-3; TRBD2 might be the D (5 bases). In germline, CDR1 is SGHRS, CDR2 YFSETQ. With 3 bases removed from V and 2 bases from J, the gap between germline ends came to 13 bases. The CDR3 sequence is 15 residues long. CDR3 nucleotides: TGCGCCAGCAGCTCTAGGACTGATCACACAGATACGCAGTATTTT. It specifies CASSSRTDHTDTQYF.

There are a few counts of this clone. The V gene is TRBV6-8, the J gene TRBJ2-3, with D maybe TRBD2 (6 bases). Germline V gene lookup returns CDR1 MNHGY and CDR2 SAAAGT. V lost 4 bases, J lost 6 bases, and 11 bases lay in between. This CDR3 is built from 13 residues. The CDR3 DNA follows: TGTGCCAGCAGTTTTGTCGGAGGGGATACGCAGTATTTT. Its translation is CASSFVGGDTQYF.

The chain recombines TRBV18 with TRBJ1-5; TRBD1 agrees at 7 bases. The V gene's germline CDR1 is KGHSH and CDR2 LQKENI. J gave up 7 bases and V 5 bases, and 8 bases lay outside the gene matches. The CDR3 extends over 14 amino acids. Here the CDR3 reads CASSTTGQGQPQHF. The CDR3 DNA sequence: TGTGCCAGCTCAACGACAGGGCAAGGACAGCCCCAGCATTTT.

This clone was detected a few times. This chain links TRBV14 with TRBJ1-1; 7 positions agree with TRBD1. CDR1 is SGHDN, CDR2 FVKESK, per germline. Trimming removed 2 bases from V and 1 base from J; junction bases left unmatched: 7. CDR3 length equals 16 residues. CDR3 bases: TGTGCCAGCAGCCAACAGAGGAACAGGGGGAACACTGAAGCTTTCTTT. Translating it yields CASSQQRNRGNTEAFF.

V gene TRBV6-8 combines with J gene TRBJ2-7; no firm D call. The CDR3 covers 14 residues. CDR1 and CDR2 from the germline V gene are MNHGY and SAAAGT. The V and J ends lost 2 bases and 1 base respectively, with 9 bases between them. The CDR3 DNA follows: TGTGCCAGCAGTTACGAGGTCAGATCCTACGAGCAGTACTTC. Amino acids: CASSYEVRSYEQYF.

CDR3 nucleotides: TGTGCCTGGGACAGGGAGTGGAACACCGGGGAGCTGTTTTTT. It is translated as CAWDREWNTGELFF. The chain has TRBV30 and TRBJ2-2; 7 bases align to TRBD1. Germline lookup yields CDR1 GTSNPN and CDR2 SVGIG (reference sequence). V gave up 5 bases and J gave up 1 base; unmatched junction bases: 4. This CDR3 region has 14 residues. The full variable domain, rest sourced from reference TRBV30 and TRBJ2-2, is SQTIHQWPATLVQPVGSPLSLECTVEGTSNPNLYWYRQAAGRGLQLLFYSVGIGQISSEVPQNLSASRPQDRQFILSSKKLLLSDSGFYLCAWDREWNTGELFFGEGSRLTVL.